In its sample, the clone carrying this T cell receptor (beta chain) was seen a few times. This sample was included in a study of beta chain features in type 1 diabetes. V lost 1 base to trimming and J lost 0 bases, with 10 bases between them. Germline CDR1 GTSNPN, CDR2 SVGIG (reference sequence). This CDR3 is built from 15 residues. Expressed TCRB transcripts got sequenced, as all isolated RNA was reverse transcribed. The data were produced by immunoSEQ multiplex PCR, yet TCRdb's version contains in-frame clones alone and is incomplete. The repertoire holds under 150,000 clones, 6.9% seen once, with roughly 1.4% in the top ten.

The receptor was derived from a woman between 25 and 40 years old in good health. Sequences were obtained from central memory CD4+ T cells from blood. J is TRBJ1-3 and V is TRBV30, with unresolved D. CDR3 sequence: CAWSGGLISGNTIYF. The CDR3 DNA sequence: TGTGCCTGGAGTGGCGGACTGATCTCTGGAAACACCATATATTTT.